This T cell receptor beta chain emerged from a study of blood T cell repertoires in COVID-19. Across the study: Both acute and convalescent COVID-19 samples were obtained from the United States, Italy and Spain.

V was trimmed by 8 bases and J by 6 bases, leaving 19 bases between them. This CDR3 region has 15 residues. Germline CDR1 and CDR2: MDHEN and SYDVKM. Authors' methods: Estimates of nucleated cell counts were drawn from the amplification of reference gene primers. The method was immunoSEQ multiplex PCR; TCRdb's version includes in-frame clones alone and lacks a portion of them. V and J calls and clone size follow that table, whereas D and trimming were derived from the DNA. The table records more than 15,000 clones, roughly three quarters of them present only once. The material sequenced was peripheral blood. The source is a man aged 55 to 70 with active or convalescent COVID-19. The J gene is TRBJ1-4, the V gene TRBV28, with a weak D call TRBD1 (6 bases). The CDR3 DNA reads TGTGCCAGCCTGGGTGGGGGAGGGGGTTATGAAAAACTGTTTTTT. This gives the protein CASLGGGGGYEKLFF.